A single sample is the source of the 16 T cell receptor beta chains below, sequenced in a study of response to subunit inactivated influenza vaccine. TCRdb reanalysed the RT-PCR reads using MiXCR and keeps one entry per CDR3 protein. The sample lists hundreds of thousands of distinct CDR3 sequences, around a sixth occurring once. Sequencing used PBMCs from blood, obtained 4 to 6 days after vaccination. These receptor sequences come from a man in his fifties who received an inactivated influenza vaccine.

The chain recombines TRBV2 with TRBJ2-5; perhaps TRBD2 as D (6 bases). This CDR3 is built from 13 residues. Between the trimmed V and J ends, which lost 11 bases and 5 bases, there was a span of 18 bases. Germline V CDR1 and CDR2: SNHLY, FYNNEI. The CDR3, as DNA: TGTGCCTTGGGCGGGGCTAATGCGGAGACCCAGTACTTC. It codes for CALGGANAETQYF.

The V call is TRBV30, the J call TRBJ1-1; TRBD1 matches at 8 bases. From germline, CDR1 is GTSNPN and CDR2 SVGIG (reference sequence). V gave up 4 bases and J gave up 5 bases; unmatched junction bases: 12. The CDR3 has 15 residues. The CDR3 DNA reads TGTGCCTGGACTCAGCCCGGACAGGGTGGAACTGAAGCTTTCTTT. Its translation is CAWTQPGQGGTEAFF.

The chain uses TRBV4-3 and TRBJ2-5; D unclear. The V gene's germline CDR1 is LGHNA and CDR2 YSLEER. V lost 0 bases and J 3 bases, leaving 5 bases between the germline ends. The CDR3 runs to 13 residues. In DNA form, the CDR3 reads TGCGCCAGCAGCCAAGATATGGAAGAGACCCAGTACTTC. Encoded protein: CASSQDMEETQYF.

The V gene is TRBV6-2 or TRBV6-3, the J gene TRBJ2-1, with TRBD1 matching over 8 bases. There are 14 residues in the CDR3. Germline-derived CDR1 and CDR2 are MNHEY and SVGEGT. After removal of 4 bases from V and 9 bases from J, the junction contained 8 bases not matched to a gene. CDR3 DNA: TGTGCCAGCAGTTCAATGGGACAGGCAATTGAGCAGTTCTTC. It encodes CASSSMGQAIEQFF.

This clonotype was seen a handful of times. J is TRBJ2-3 and V is TRBV20-1; no definite D call. Trimming pared 6 bases from V and 2 bases from J, leaving 12 bases between. The CDR3 contains 13 residues. Germline CDR1 is DFQATT and CDR2 is SNEGSKA (reference sequence). The CDR3 DNA reads as TGCAGTGCCTTAGCTACCGCCACAGATACGCAGTATTTT. This encodes CSALATATDTQYF.

V usage is TRBV21-1 and J usage is TRBJ2-5; no check of the table's D call, TRBD1, against the DNA was made. TRBV21-1 is recorded as a pseudogene. The CDR3 sequence is 16 residues long. The CDR3 DNA follows: TGTGCCAGCAGCAAAGAAAGGACAGGGAACCAAGAGACCCAGTACTTC. Translated, it gives CASSKERTGNQETQYF.

The chain employs TRBV7-3 and TRBJ2-1; 10 positions agree with TRBD2. This CDR3 has 14 residues. V trimming: 5 bases; J trimming: 8 bases; junction bases outside the gene matches: 6. The germline V gene encodes CDR1 SGHTA and CDR2 FQGTGA. The CDR3 sequence: CASSHGTSDDEQFF. The CDR3 coding sequence is TGTGCCAGCAGCCACGGGACTAGCGACGATGAGCAGTTCTTC.

The V call is TRBV29-1, the J call TRBJ2-7, with 8 bases fitting TRBD2. J lost 5 bases, V lost 4 bases, and 10 bases had no gene match. Germline V CDR1 and CDR2: SQVTM, ANQGSEA. This CDR3 is built from 14 residues. The CDR3 here is CSVGVLREDDEQYF. CDR3 DNA sequence: TGCAGCGTTGGGGTCTTGCGGGAGGATGACGAGCAGTACTTC.

There are a few counts of this clonotype. In DNA, the CDR3 is TGTGCCAGCAGTTTAAAGGGGGGCGCGGACTATGGCTACACCTTC. Its protein is CASSLKGGADYGYTF. The rearrangement joins TRBV12-3 or TRBV12-4 to TRBJ1-2; maybe TRBD1 (6 bases). The CDR3 sequence is 15 residues long. Trimming left V 2 bases short and J 3 bases short, with 13 bases between.

This clonotype showed up just a few times. The rearrangement uses TRBV27 and TRBJ2-5, with 10 bases fitting TRBD1. This CDR3 comprises 15 residues. V lost 5 bases and J lost 5; bases outside the gene matches: 8. The germline V gene has CDR1 MNHEY and CDR2 SMNVEV (reference sequence). CDR3 sequence (DNA): TGTGCCAGCAGTCAAGCCGGGACAGGGGATGAGACCCAGTACTTC. Translation: CASSQAGTGDETQYF.

This clonotype has more than one count but fewer than ten. The chain couples TRBV6-4 to TRBJ1-4; maybe TRBD1 (6 bases). Germline V gives CDR1 MRHNA, CDR2 SNTAGT. The CDR3 is made up of 13 amino acids. V lost 6 bases and J lost 5, with 10 bases in between. CDR3 bases: TGTGCCAGCAGCCGGGACACGAATGAAAAACTGTTTTTT. This codes for CASSRDTNEKLFF.

The genes are TRBV18 and TRBJ2-1, with D perhaps assigned TRBD1 or TRBD2 (5 bases each). Germline values: CDR1 KGHSH, CDR2 LQKENI. Trimming shortened V by 1 base and J by 9 bases, and 16 bases separated the two germline ends. The CDR3 extends over 15 amino acids. In DNA form, the CDR3 reads TGTGCCAGCTCACCACGAGGGGATCTGGGCCGTGAGCAGTTCTTC. Protein: CASSPRGDLGREQFF.

A few counts support this clonotype. V is TRBV11-3 and J is TRBJ2-3; no firm D call. This CDR3 is built from 13 residues. The germline V gene has CDR1 SGHNT and CDR2 YENEEA. Trimming took off 6 bases at V and 5 bases at J, with 12 bases between the two ends. CDR3 DNA: TGTGCCAGCAGTCGCAACGATCTAGATACGCAGTATTTT. Amino acids: CASSRNDLDTQYF.

J is TRBJ2-3 and V is TRBV5-1; TRBD2 agrees at 9 bases. Germline values: CDR1 SGHRS, CDR2 YFSETQ. The junction had 14 bases not matched to a gene; V was cut back by 4 bases and J by 5 bases. This CDR3 is 17 amino acids long. Here the CDR3 DNA reads TGCGCCAGCAGCACAGGAATAGCGGGAGCGAATGGAGATACGCAGTATTTT. Its protein is CASSTGIAGANGDTQYF.

This clonotype was seen more than once but under ten times. The CDR3 loop reads CASSLEGGQNNEQFF. Here the CDR3 DNA reads TGTGCCAGCAGCTTGGAGGGGGGTCAGAACAATGAGCAGTTCTTC. J is TRBJ2-1 and V is TRBV5-5; the D gene could be TRBD1 or TRBD2 (6 bases each). V lost 0 bases and J 5 bases, leaving 12 bases between the germline ends. The CDR3 is 15 residues long. Germline V gene lookup returns CDR1 SGHKS and CDR2 YYEKEE (reference sequence). Full variable domain (rest looked up from reference TRBV5-5 and TRBJ2-1): DAGVTQSPTHLIKTRGQQVTLRCSPISGHKSVSWYQQVLGQGPQFIFQYYEKEERGRGNFPDRFSARQFPNYSSELNVNALLLGDSALYLCASSLEGGQNNEQFFGPGTRLTVL.

Ten or more counts support this clonotype. The CDR3 reads CATSETGTGDTGELFF. Written as DNA, the CDR3 is TGTGCCACCAGTGAAACCGGGACAGGAGACACCGGGGAGCTGTTTTTT. This rearrangement joins TRBV24-1 to TRBJ2-2; TRBD1 agrees at 8 bases. The CDR3 has 16 residues. V trimming: 4 bases; J trimming: 3 bases; junction bases outside the gene matches: 6. Germline CDR1 reads KGHDR; CDR2 reads SFDVKD.